The TCR beta chain under discussion was sequenced for a study of shared clonotypes between healthy human individuals. Findings and limits, study-wide: On the whole, naive subsets had larger estimated richness than memory subsets had. Exclusively blood specimens were collected; tissue repertoires likely differ.

Each sorted subset replicate got 200 ng genomic DNA, 25,000 to 30,000 genomes. Using immunoSEQ multiplex PCR, the repertoire was profiled, and TCRdb retains in-frame clones only, with some absent. The sample lists 2 million to 2.5 million clones, approximately 96% seen once, with roughly 0.13% in the top ten. To note about this clone: What it binds is not known. The identical CDR3 is also encoded by other nucleotide sequences in the sample.

The CDR3 extends over 12 amino acids. CDR1 KGHSH and CDR2 LQKENI come from the germline V gene. V dropped 3 bases and J dropped 5 bases, with 2 bases sitting between them. The gene calls are TRBV18 and TRBJ1-6; D unresolved. The receptor was isolated from a man between 18 and 35 years old in good health. The sequenced sample was naive CD4+ T cells sorted from blood. Subset specified: CD45RA+ positively selected. CDR3: CASSPDNSPLHF. DNA of the CDR3: TGTGCCAGCTCACCGGATAATTCACCCCTCCACTTT.